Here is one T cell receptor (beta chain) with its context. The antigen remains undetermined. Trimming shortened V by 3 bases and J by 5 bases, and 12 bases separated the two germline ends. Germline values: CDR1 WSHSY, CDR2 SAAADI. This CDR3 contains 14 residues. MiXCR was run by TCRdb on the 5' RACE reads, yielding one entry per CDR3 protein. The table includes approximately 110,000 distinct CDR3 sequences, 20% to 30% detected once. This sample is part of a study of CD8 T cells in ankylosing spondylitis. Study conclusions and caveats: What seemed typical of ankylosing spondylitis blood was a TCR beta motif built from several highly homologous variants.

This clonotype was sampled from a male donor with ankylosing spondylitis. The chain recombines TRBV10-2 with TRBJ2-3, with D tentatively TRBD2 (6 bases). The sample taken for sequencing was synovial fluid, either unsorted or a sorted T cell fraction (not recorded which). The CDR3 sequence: CASSDGGEVDTQYF. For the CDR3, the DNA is TGCGCCAGCAGTGATGGCGGGGAGGTAGATACGCAGTATTTT.